These 24 T cell receptor beta chains originate from one sample sequenced in a study of blood T cell repertoires in COVID-19. This table comes from immunoSEQ multiplex PCR, and its TCRdb copy is limited to in-frame clones, with some not included. The sample includes about 190,000 clones, approximately 88% of them seen just once. Source material: PBMCs or T cells enriched from blood (not recorded which). Source of these receptors: a woman in her 30s who had recovered from COVID-19.

In its sample, this clone was seen a few times. The V gene is TRBV28, the J gene TRBJ2-4; 15 bases map to TRBD2. Trimming cost V 4 bases and J 3 bases; bases outside gene matches: 4. The length of the CDR3 is 17 residues. CDR1 is MDHEN, CDR2 SYDVKM, per germline. In DNA, the CDR3 is TGTGCCAGCAGTTCGGGACTAGCGGGGGGCGTCAAAAACATTCAGTACTTC. Its translation is CASSSGLAGGVKNIQYF. The whole variable domain, remainder taken from reference TRBV28 and TRBJ2-4, is DVKVTQSSRYLVKRTGEKVFLECVQDMDHENMFWYRQDPGLGLRLIYFSYDVKMKEKGDIPEGYSVSREKKERFSLILESASTNQTSMYLCASSSGLAGGVKNIQYFGAGTRLSVL.

CDR3 coding DNA: TGCGCCAGCAGGGGGAGAGGGAACACCGGGGAGCTGTTTTTT. Its protein product is CASRGRGNTGELFF. The V and J genes are TRBV5-1 and TRBJ2-2, with D perhaps matching TRBD2 (5 bases). There are 14 residues in the CDR3. The V gene's germline CDR1 is SGHRS and CDR2 YFSETQ. V was clipped by 5 bases and J by 1 base, with 9 bases between them.

This rearrangement joins TRBV5-5 to TRBJ1-2; no reliable D call. CDR3 size: 15 residues. Trimming removed 5 bases at V and 7 bases at J, with 21 bases between. The germline gives CDR1 SGHKS, CDR2 YYEKEE (reference sequence). The CDR3 sequence is CASSYRGSEGPGYTF. CDR3 bases: TGTGCCAGCAGTTACCGGGGTTCTGAGGGCCCTGGCTACACCTTC.

The V and J genes are TRBV5-8 and TRBJ2-1; TRBD2 matches 10 bases. Germline-derived CDR1 and CDR2 are SGHTS and YDEGEE. The CDR3 loop spans 16 amino acids. After removal of 4 bases from V and 10 bases from J, the junction contained 14 bases not matched to a gene. This CDR3 reads CASSISLSGGLKEQFF. DNA for the CDR3: TGTGCCAGCAGCATCTCCCTTAGCGGGGGGCTTAAAGAGCAGTTCTTC.

This clone was detected ten times or more. This chain uses TRBV19 with TRBJ2-2, with 8 bases aligning to TRBD1. The CDR3 has 16 residues. Germline V gene lookup returns CDR1 LNHDA and CDR2 SQIVND (reference sequence). Losses at the gene ends were 5 bases for V and 6 bases for J; bases not matched to a gene: 11. CDR3 residues: CASSSGQGHSPGELFF. CDR3 in DNA: TGTGCCAGTAGTTCCGGACAGGGTCATTCCCCCGGGGAGCTGTTTTTT.

The chain employs TRBV5-1 and TRBJ2-2, with 11 bases identical to TRBD2. The germline gives CDR1 SGHRS, CDR2 YFSETQ. Trimming took 4 bases from V and 1 from J; bases not matched to a gene: 3. The CDR3 spans 16 residues. The CDR3 loop reads CASSAGTSGNTGELFF. The CDR3 DNA sequence: TGCGCCAGCAGCGCCGGGACTAGCGGGAACACCGGGGAGCTGTTTTTT.

The rearrangement joins TRBV3-1 (or the pseudogene TRBV3-2) to TRBJ2-1; 10 bases agree with TRBD2. The CDR3 runs to 18 residues. With V trimmed by 1 base and J by 5 bases, 11 bases remained unmatched. CDR1 and CDR2 from the germline V gene are LGHDT and YNNKEL (reference sequence). CDR3 nucleotide sequence: TGTGCCAGCAGCCAAGGGTTAGCGGGGGGCCTTGGGAACAATGAGCAGTTCTTC. The encoded protein is CASSQGLAGGLGNNEQFF.

This clone was found many times. The chain recombines TRBV18 with TRBJ1-5, with a possible D match to TRBD1 (6 bases). Trimming took off 6 bases at V and 8 bases at J, with 20 bases between the two ends. The CDR3 sequence is 15 residues long. Per the germline V gene, CDR1 is KGHSH and CDR2 is LQKENI. CDR3 amino acids: CASSERTAGVEPQHF. In DNA form, the CDR3 reads TGTGCCAGCTCCGAACGGACAGCCGGAGTCGAGCCCCAGCATTTT.

Only a few counts were recorded for this clone. The J gene is TRBJ1-1, the V gene TRBV7-3; no clear D gene. Trimming left V 4 bases short and J 4 bases short, with 13 bases between. The germline V gene encodes CDR1 SGHTA and CDR2 FQGTGA. This CDR3 region has 14 residues. CDR3 amino acids: CASSSTPRSTEAFF. The CDR3 DNA is TGTGCCAGCAGCTCAACCCCGCGAAGCACTGAAGCTTTCTTT.

The DNA for the CDR3 is TGTGCCAGCAGCCAGGGACAGGGCAGCACAGATACGCAGTATTTT. Its protein product is CASSQGQGSTDTQYF. V and J are TRBV9 and TRBJ2-3, with 9 bases aligning to TRBD1. From germline, CDR1 is SGDLS and CDR2 YYNGEE. There are 15 residues in the CDR3. J was trimmed by 0 bases and V by 4 bases; bases with no gene match: 3.

The CDR3 spells CASSQQGRGNYGYTF. Written as DNA, the CDR3 is TGTGCCAGCAGTCAACAGGGTAGAGGGAACTATGGCTACACCTTC. This chain uses TRBV27 with TRBJ1-2; tentative D call: TRBD1 (6 bases). The CDR3 totals 15 residues. Germline V gene sequence: CDR1 MNHEY, CDR2 SMNVEV (reference sequence). V dropped 5 bases and J dropped 2 bases, with 15 bases sitting between them.

The chain recombines TRBV12-5 with TRBJ2-1; 15 bases agree with TRBD2. V lost 3 bases to trimming and J lost 7 bases; unmatched junction nucleotides: 7. The CDR3 is 17 amino acids. CDR1 LGHNT and CDR2 FRNRAP come from the germline V gene. In nucleotides, the CDR3 is TGTGCTAGTGGTTTCGCGAGGACTAGCGGGAGGGTAAATGAGCAGTTCTTC. This codes for CASGFARTSGRVNEQFF.

The chain has TRBV28 and TRBJ2-7, with D perhaps TRBD2 (6 bases). The CDR3 consists of 15 residues. V shed 5 bases and J shed 4 bases, with 18 bases lying between them. The germline gives CDR1 MDHEN, CDR2 SYDVKM. This CDR3 is CASSPSSGEGYEQYF. The CDR3 DNA reads TGTGCCAGCAGTCCCAGTTCGGGAGAGGGTTACGAGCAGTACTTC.

The chain joins TRBV11-2 to TRBJ1-1; 8 nucleotides agree with TRBD1. V trimming: 1 base; J trimming: 0 bases; junction bases outside the gene matches: 4. Germline loops: CDR1 SGHAT, CDR2 FQNNGV. The CDR3 extends over 16 amino acids. The CDR3 DNA is TGTGCCAGCAGCTTAGTCAGGACAGGGATGAACACTGAAGCTTTCTTT. It is translated as CASSLVRTGMNTEAFF. The entire variable domain, with the rest obtained from reference TRBV11-2 and TRBJ1-1, is as follows: EAGVAQSPRYKIIEKRQSVAFWCNPISGHATLYWYQQILGQGPKLLIQFQNNGVVDDSQLPKDRFSAERLKGVDSTLKIQPAKLEDSAVYLCASSLVRTGMNTEAFFGQGTRLTVV.

This clone occurred a few times. V usage is TRBV28 and J usage is TRBJ1-5; weak D call: TRBD1 (6 bases). From germline, CDR1 is MDHEN and CDR2 SYDVKM. V was cut by 4 bases and J by 1 base, with 8 bases left in between. The CDR3 spans 14 residues. CDR3 nucleotides: TGTGCCAGCAGTTCGGGACACAGCAATCAGCCCCAGCATTTT. Translation gives CASSSGHSNQPQHF.

This sequence joins TRBV6-4 and TRBJ2-1, with D unresolved. CDR3 length: 15 residues. Germline values: CDR1 MRHNA, CDR2 SNTAGT. Trimming stripped 0 bases from V and 0 bases from J, with 6 bases between. CDR3 DNA sequence: TGTGCCAGCAGTGACTCATTATTCTCCTACAATGAGCAGTTCTTC. Protein product: CASSDSLFSYNEQFF.

V is TRBV29-1 and J is TRBJ2-1, with TRBD2 matching 10 bases. The CDR3 is made up of 17 amino acids. The germline gives CDR1 SQVTM, CDR2 ANQGSEA. Germline trimming cut 4 bases from V and 4 bases from J; bases unmatched to any gene: 13. CDR3 bases: TGCAGCGTTGTAGGGTGGTTAGTACTAGCGGGGTACAATGAGCAGTTCTTC. It yields the protein CSVVGWLVLAGYNEQFF.

This clone was detected only a few times. The V call is TRBV7-6, the J call TRBJ1-2; D not resolved. The CDR3 totals 14 residues. V gave up 1 base and J gave up 1 base, with 7 bases separating them. CDR1 and CDR2 (germline): SGHVS, FNYEAQ. CDR3 residues: CASSLDPVNYGYTF. The CDR3 DNA reads as TGTGCCAGCAGCTTAGATCCAGTTAACTATGGCTACACCTTC.

This clone was counted a few times. This chain joins TRBV6-5 and TRBJ1-2; weak D call: TRBD1 (5 bases). The germline V and J ends were trimmed by 4 bases and 8 bases, with 17 bases remaining between them. The CDR3 totals 14 residues. The germline gives CDR1 MNHEY, CDR2 SVGAGI. The CDR3 sequence: CASSSGGGGVGYTF. Written as DNA, the CDR3 is TGTGCCAGCAGTTCCGGTGGCGGAGGGGTGGGCTACACCTTC.

The chain combines TRBV27 with TRBJ1-4; the match to TRBD1 covers 7 bases. Germline V gene data show CDR1 as MNHEY and CDR2 as SMNVEV (reference sequence). Unmatched junction bases numbered 11, after V lost 7 bases and J lost 0 bases. The CDR3 totals 17 residues. The CDR3 region is CASKLGGGLATNEKLFF. For the CDR3, the DNA is TGTGCCAGCAAGCTCGGAGGGGGCCTCGCAACTAATGAAAAACTGTTTTTT.

Only one count was recorded for this clone. The rearrangement links TRBV2 to TRBJ1-2; no reliable D call. Trimming stripped 8 bases from V and 8 bases from J, with 21 bases between. Germline-derived CDR1 and CDR2 are SNHLY and FYNNEI. The CDR3 contains 14 residues. The CDR3 loop is CASLPSRAPSGYTF. The CDR3 bases are TGTGCCAGCCTCCCGTCGCGGGCTCCCTCGGGCTACACCTTC.

The CDR3 spells CASMNQGYSPLHF. CDR3 sequence (DNA): TGTGCCAGTATGAACCAGGGTTACTCACCCCTCCACTTT. V gene TRBV28 combines with J gene TRBJ1-6; tentative D call: TRBD1 (5 bases). The CDR3 consists of 13 residues. V gave up 9 bases and J gave up 10 bases, with 16 bases separating them. Germline CDR1 reads MDHEN; CDR2 reads SYDVKM.

The chain recombines TRBV3-1 (or the pseudogene TRBV3-2) with TRBJ1-2; the match to TRBD1 covers 8 bases. V shed 0 bases and J 8 bases; nucleotides not matched to a gene: 17. This CDR3 is built from 18 residues. Germline CDR1 LGHDT, CDR2 YNNKEL (reference sequence). In DNA form, the CDR3 reads TGTGCCAGCAGCCAAGATCGGCCAGGGGGCGCCAGGGGGTGGGGCTACACCTTC. Residues: CASSQDRPGGARGWGYTF.

V is TRBV15 and J is TRBJ1-1; D may be TRBD1 (6 bases). Germline assignment: CDR1 LNHNV and CDR2 YYDKDF (reference sequence). The CDR3 is made up of 12 amino acids. V was shortened by 3 bases and J by 6 bases, with 8 bases between the two germline ends. In nucleotides, the CDR3 is TGTGCCACCAGCAGGGGACATCCTGAAGCTTTCTTT. Translated, it gives CATSRGHPEAFF.